Reported below is one TCR beta chain. The source of the sample is a study of technical replicates of blood from a handful of donors. The germline V gene encodes CDR1 MGHRA and CDR2 YSYEKL. The CDR3 contains 15 residues. V lost 4 bases to trimming and J lost 6 bases; unmatched junction nucleotides: 11. TCRdb's copy holds only in-frame clones and misses some; the assay was immunoSEQ multiplex PCR. This sample has more than 90,000 clones; 95% occur once, and the top ten carry approximately 0.2%. The sequence was collected from a human donor in good health. The material sequenced was T cells isolated from PBMCs. The chain employs TRBV4-1 and TRBJ2-7; TRBD1 aligns across 8 bases. CDR3 protein: CASSPGQGRFLEQYF. For the CDR3, the DNA is TGCGCCAGCAGCCCCGGACAGGGACGTTTTCTCGAGCAGTACTTC.